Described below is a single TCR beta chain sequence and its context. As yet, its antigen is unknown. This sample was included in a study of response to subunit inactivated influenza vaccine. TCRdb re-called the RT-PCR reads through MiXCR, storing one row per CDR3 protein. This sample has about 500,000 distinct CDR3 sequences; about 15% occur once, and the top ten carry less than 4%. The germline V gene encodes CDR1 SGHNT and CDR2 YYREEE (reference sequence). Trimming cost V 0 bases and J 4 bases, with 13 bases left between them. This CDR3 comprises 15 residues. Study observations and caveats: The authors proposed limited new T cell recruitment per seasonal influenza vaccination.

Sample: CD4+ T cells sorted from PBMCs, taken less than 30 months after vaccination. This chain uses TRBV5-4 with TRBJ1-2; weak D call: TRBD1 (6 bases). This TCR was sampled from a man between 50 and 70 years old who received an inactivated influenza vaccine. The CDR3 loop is CASSLAGGAGYGYTF. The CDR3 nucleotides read TGTGCCAGCAGCTTGGCCGGGGGGGCTGGCTATGGCTACACCTTC.